This T cell receptor beta chain was observed in a study of tumor and adjacent non-tumor tissue in lung cancer. Study results and caveats: TCR diversity was significantly greater in tumor than normal lung tissue.

This sample's RNA came from whole unsorted tissue. Germline-derived CDR1 and CDR2 are SGHDT and YYEEEE. The length of the CDR3 is 14 residues. A remark on this clonotype: Its target is unknown. A much larger clone is a single base away; this may be a read error.

Three rounds of nested PCR, following a modified ARM-PCR protocol, produced the TCRbeta library. TCRdb ran MiXCR on the multiplex PCR reads and lists one entry per CDR3 protein. The table lists about 85,000 distinct CDR3 sequences, about 61% of them singletons. The chain recombines TRBV5-6 with TRBJ2-7; the D is unclear. Material: lung tumor tissue. This clonotype was sampled from a man in his 70s with non-small cell lung cancer. The CDR3 is CANSLKGFAYEQYF. DNA of the CDR3: TGTGCCAACAGCTTGAAGGGCTTCGCCTACGAGCAGTACTTC.